The T cell receptor beta chain under discussion was sequenced for a study of T cell responses to AZD1222 COVID-19 vaccine. Study-level findings and limits: Spike was spanned by vaccine-associated CD4 TCRs, which were dominant at 160-218 and 743-854. None of the repertoires were sampled until the peak T cell response had passed. Donors were largely white British and mainly female; clonal diversity was possibly underestimated. Compared with day 0, the breadth and depth of the Spike-specific TCR repertoire rose significantly after two doses of AZD1222.

Germline CDR1 is KGHSH and CDR2 is LQKENI. V was pared by 5 bases and J by 12 bases, with 14 bases between. CDR3 length: 13 residues. Turning to this clone: Its target is unknown.

The assay was immunoSEQ multiplex PCR, and TCRdb's table has in-frame clones only and misses some. In the table there are about 120,000 clones, about nine tenths of which are singletons. The sample here was peripheral blood, taken 28 days after the second AZD1222 dose. V gene TRBV18 combines with J gene TRBJ1-6, with unresolved D. This receptor was obtained from an adult who received the AZD1222 COVID-19 vaccine. CDR3 amino acids: CASSMIDRLPLHF. The CDR3 nucleotides read TGTGCCAGCTCAATGATCGACCGGCTACCCCTCCACTTT.